Listed here are 29 T cell receptor beta chains from one sample, sequenced in a study of shared clonotypes between healthy human individuals. Cells designated naive CD8 were CD45RO-negative and were positively selected for CCR7, with terminally differentiated effector memory CD45RA+ cells excluded. This table comes from immunoSEQ multiplex PCR, and its TCRdb copy is limited to in-frame clones, with some not included. The sample holds about 2.1 million clones, roughly 91% seen once. Source material: naive CD8+ T cells from PBMCs. These receptors originate from a man aged 18 to 30 in good health. Some clones in this sample may be carry-over from other donors' samples.

This chain links TRBV9 with TRBJ2-2, with D possibly being TRBD2 (6 bases). Germline V CDR1 and CDR2: SGDLS, YYNGEE. The germline V and J ends were trimmed by 1 base and 4 bases, with 14 bases remaining between them. The CDR3 runs 16 residues. Written as DNA, the CDR3 is TGTGCCAGCAGCGTATCATCGGGAGTGAGCACCGGGGAGCTGTTTTTT. Translating it yields CASSVSSGVSTGELFF.

The chain has TRBV10-1 and TRBJ2-1, with D perhaps matching TRBD2 (6 bases). Between the trimmed V and J ends, which lost 2 bases and 0 bases, there was a span of 26 bases. The germline gives CDR1 WNHNN, CDR2 SYGVQD (reference sequence). The CDR3 is made up of 21 amino acids. Written as DNA, the CDR3 is TGCGCCAGCAGTGAGCGGGTGGGTGCTAGCGAAGGGCGGAGCTCCTACAATGAGCAGTTCTTC. Its translation is CASSERVGASEGRSSYNEQFF.

The chain joins TRBV9 to TRBJ1-2; D unresolved. The CDR3 extends over 15 amino acids. CDR1 and CDR2 from the germline V gene are SGDLS and YYNGEE. Trimming took 4 bases from V and 0 from J, leaving 13 bases between them. The CDR3 sequence is CASSPTGSPNYGYTF. In DNA form, the CDR3 reads TGTGCCAGCAGCCCCACGGGCAGCCCTAACTATGGCTACACCTTC. The entire variable domain, with the rest obtained from reference TRBV9 and TRBJ1-2, is as follows: DSGVTQTPKHLITATGQRVTLRCSPRSGDLSVYWYQQSLDQGLQFLIQYYNGEERAKGNILERFSAQQFPDLHSELNLSSLELGDSALYFCASSPTGSPNYGYTFGSGTRLTVV.

The chain joins TRBV28 to TRBJ2-7; 8 bases line up with TRBD1. The V gene end was trimmed by 5 bases and the J gene end by 4 bases; junction bases not matched to a gene: 4. CDR3 size: 13 residues. Germline CDR1 and CDR2: MDHEN and SYDVKM. CDR3 sequence: CASSQGTGYEQYF. The DNA of the CDR3 is TGTGCCAGCAGTCAAGGGACAGGTTACGAGCAGTACTTC.

This chain connects TRBV10-3 to TRBJ1-1, with 8 bases aligning to TRBD1. CDR1 is ENHRY, CDR2 SYGVKD, per germline. The CDR3 sequence is 13 residues long. The V segment lost 10 bases and the J segment 6 bases; nucleotides outside the gene matches: 10. Here the CDR3 DNA reads TGTGCCACCAGAGGACAGGGTGAAGCTGAAGCTTTCTTT. Residues: CATRGQGEAEAFF.

This clone was counted between two and nine times. This chain links TRBV11-2 with TRBJ1-1, with D tentatively TRBD1 (5 bases). CDR3 length: 13 amino acids. V gave up 4 bases and J gave up 5 bases, with 11 bases separating them. Looked up from germline, CDR1 is SGHAT and CDR2 is FQNNGV. CDR3 nucleotide sequence: TGTGCCAGCAGCTCCGGGCCAGGGACTGAAGCTTTCTTT. It is translated as CASSSGPGTEAFF.

In its sample, this clone was seen a few times. The chain has TRBV7-3 and TRBJ2-7; possible D gene TRBD1, 6 bases. V shed 5 bases and J shed 4 bases, with 21 bases lying between them. This CDR3 is 16 amino acids long. Germline CDR1 and CDR2: SGHTA and FQGTGA. Here the CDR3 DNA reads TGTGCCAGCAGCCCTTACCCACAGGGTAGGCCTTACGAGCAGTACTTC. Its protein product is CASSPYPQGRPYEQYF.

The J gene is TRBJ1-1, the V gene TRBV7-2; D is perhaps TRBD1 (5 bases). CDR3 size: 14 residues. CDR1 SGHTA and CDR2 FQGNSA come from the germline V gene. V lost 4 bases to trimming and J lost 4 bases, with 13 bases between them. CDR3 nucleotide sequence: TGTGCCAGCAGCTCGGGGGGAGGTTTCACTGAAGCTTTCTTT. It is translated as CASSSGGGFTEAFF.

A few counts support this clone. This rearrangement joins TRBV28 to TRBJ2-2; D is possibly TRBD1 (6 bases). The CDR3 is 14 residues long. Germline V lookup: CDR1 MDHEN, CDR2 SYDVKM. V was clipped by 6 bases and J by 4 bases, with 12 bases between them. DNA of the CDR3: TGTGCCAGCAGGCAAACAGGGACCACCGGGGAGCTGTTTTTT. This codes for CASRQTGTTGELFF.

The chain couples TRBV12-5 to TRBJ2-3, with D unresolved. The CDR3 is 11 amino acids. CDR1 LGHNT and CDR2 FRNRAP come from the germline V gene. With 2 bases removed from V and 9 bases from J, the gap between germline ends came to 6 bases. The CDR3 loop is CASGLLGTQYF. The CDR3 DNA sequence: TGTGCTAGTGGTTTGCTGGGGACGCAGTATTTT.

This clone appeared a single time. The V gene is TRBV15, the J gene TRBJ2-2; no firm D call. V was cut by 5 bases and J by 3 bases, with 10 bases left in between. In germline, CDR1 is LNHNV, CDR2 YYDKDF (reference sequence). The CDR3 spans 14 residues. For the CDR3, the DNA is TGTGCCACCAGCGAAAGTATCGACACCGGGGAGCTGTTTTTT. Its protein product is CATSESIDTGELFF.

This chain uses TRBV27 with TRBJ2-3; a weak D match, TRBD1 (10 bases). The CDR3 totals 21 residues. The germline V gene has CDR1 MNHEY and CDR2 SMNVEV (reference sequence). Trimming cost V 2 bases and J 6 bases, with 33 bases left between them. The CDR3: CASSLPRDRGSGRPGSDTQYF. CDR3 in DNA: TGTGCCAGCAGTTTACCCCGGGACAGGGGAAGCGGGAGGCCAGGTTCTGATACGCAGTATTTT.

V and J are TRBV10-3 and TRBJ2-1; D unresolved. CDR3 length: 13 amino acids. V shed 4 bases and J shed 10 bases, with 14 bases lying between them. In germline, CDR1 is ENHRY, CDR2 SYGVKD. The CDR3 DNA reads as TGTGCCATCAGTGGGATTGAAGCGCTCGAGCAGTTCTTC. It is translated as CAISGIEALEQFF.

Remarks on this clone: The sample carries other DNA sequences with the same CDR3. The chain uses TRBV29-1 and TRBJ2-7, with 7 bases aligning to TRBD1. Per the germline V gene, CDR1 is SQVTM and CDR2 is ANQGSEA. The V gene end was trimmed by 7 bases and the J gene end by 2 bases; junction bases not matched to a gene: 5. There are 12 residues in the CDR3. CDR3: CSARDSPYEQYF. The CDR3 coding sequence is TGCAGCGCCAGGGACAGTCCCTACGAGCAGTACTTC.

The J gene is TRBJ2-7, the V gene TRBV7-8, with 7 bases that match TRBD1. The CDR3 sequence is 14 residues long. Germline CDR1 SGHVS, CDR2 FQNEAQ. V was clipped by 4 bases and J by 2 bases; unmatched bases: 5. CDR3 sequence: CASSSKTGTYEQYF. The CDR3, as DNA: TGTGCCAGCAGCTCGAAGACAGGGACCTACGAGCAGTACTTC.

The rearrangement uses TRBV6-5 and TRBJ1-2; perhaps TRBD1 as D (5 bases). The CDR3 contains 14 residues. CDR1 and CDR2 from the germline V gene are MNHEY and SVGAGI. Trimming removed 0 bases at V and 4 bases at J, with 9 bases between. The CDR3 DNA sequence: TGTGCCAGCAGTTACTCGGAAGGGGTCTATGGCTACACCTTC. Protein sequence: CASSYSEGVYGYTF.

The chain couples TRBV10-3 to TRBJ1-5; a possible D gene is TRBD1 (5 bases). The CDR3 spans 14 residues. Trimming cost V 10 bases and J 0 bases, with 13 bases left between them. Germline-derived CDR1 and CDR2 are ENHRY and SYGVKD. The CDR3 DNA follows: TGTGCCACCCAGGACACATATAGCAATCAGCCCCAGCATTTT. This encodes CATQDTYSNQPQHF.

The chain carries TRBV6-5 and TRBJ1-2; 7 bases align to TRBD1. CDR1 and CDR2 (germline): MNHEY, SVGAGI. The J segment lost 2 bases and the V segment lost 6 bases, leaving 6 bases of the junction unmatched. CDR3 length equals 14 residues. The DNA for the CDR3 is TGTGCCAGCAGCCCGGGACAGCCCAACTATGGCTACACCTTC. Its translation: CASSPGQPNYGYTF.

This chain joins TRBV6-1 and TRBJ1-5; D ambiguous. Germline V gene lookup returns CDR1 MNHNS and CDR2 SASEGT. Trimming cost V 4 bases and J 3 bases, with 7 bases left between them. This CDR3 contains 13 residues. DNA of the CDR3: TGTGCCAGCAGTGGGTGGGTCAATCAGCCCCAGCATTTT. Amino acid sequence: CASSGWVNQPQHF.

The rearrangement uses TRBV6-1 and TRBJ1-5; 7 bases agree with TRBD1. V gave up 10 bases and J gave up 4 bases; unmatched junction bases: 13. In germline, CDR1 is MNHNS, CDR2 SASEGT. The CDR3 length is 15 residues. This CDR3 reads CATVGLTGPNQPQHF. The CDR3 coding sequence is TGTGCCACCGTGGGGTTGACAGGGCCTAATCAGCCCCAGCATTTT.

The CDR3 coding sequence is TGTGCCAGCAGCCAAGGGGGACAGGGGGCTGACGAGCAGTACTTC. Amino acids: CASSQGGQGADEQYF. The rearrangement links TRBV4-2 to TRBJ2-7; 12 bases align to TRBD1. The CDR3 length is 15 residues. Germline CDR1 and CDR2: LGHNA and YNFKEQ. Trimming took 1 base from V and 5 from J; bases not matched to a gene: 3.

CDR3 in DNA: TGTGCCAGCAGCTTGGCAGCCGGGGAAGCTTTCTTT. Translating it yields CASSLAAGEAFF. The chain couples TRBV5-4 to TRBJ1-1; D gene unclear. V was clipped by 0 bases and J by 8 bases, with 8 bases between them. CDR1 and CDR2 from the germline V gene are SGHNT and YYREEE (reference sequence). This CDR3 is built from 12 residues.

V usage is TRBV15 and J usage is TRBJ2-1; TRBD1 aligns across 7 bases. Germline CDR1 and CDR2: LNHNV and YYDKDF (reference sequence). The V and J ends lost 4 bases and 3 bases, in that order; junction bases with no gene match: 9. This CDR3 is 16 amino acids long. The CDR3 is CATSKGSGGSYNEQFF. The CDR3 DNA follows: TGTGCCACCAGCAAGGGGTCAGGGGGTAGCTACAATGAGCAGTTCTTC.

J is TRBJ1-4 and V is TRBV29-1, with D possibly matching TRBD1 (5 bases). CDR3 length equals 13 residues. Germline assignment: CDR1 SQVTM and CDR2 ANQGSEA. The V end was cut by 6 bases, the J end by 6 bases, with 14 bases between. The DNA for the CDR3 is TGCAGCGTCGGTCCGGGGCGGGATGAAAAACTGTTTTTT. This encodes CSVGPGRDEKLFF.

The chain uses TRBV5-6 and TRBJ2-7, with 14 positions matching TRBD2. Looked up from germline, CDR1 is SGHDT and CDR2 is YYEEEE. The CDR3 runs 17 residues. V was clipped by 4 bases and J by 1 base; unmatched bases: 7. The CDR3 sequence: CASSLGLAGVRSYEQYF. The CDR3 DNA follows: TGTGCCAGCAGCCTGGGACTAGCGGGAGTACGGTCCTACGAGCAGTACTTC.

The chain combines TRBV7-9 with TRBJ2-1, with TRBD2 matching 9 bases. The CDR3 covers 18 residues. The germline V gene encodes CDR1 SEHNR and CDR2 FQNEAQ (reference sequence). Trimming cost V 5 bases and J 6 bases; bases outside gene matches: 17. CDR3 region: CASSHRALAGWGGNEQFF. CDR3 DNA sequence: TGTGCCAGCAGCCATCGGGCCCTAGCGGGATGGGGGGGCAATGAGCAGTTCTTC. Full variable domain (remainder filled in from reference TRBV7-9 and TRBJ2-1): DTGVSQNPRHKITKRGQNVTFRCDPISEHNRLYWYRQTLGQGPEFLTYFQNEAQLEKSRLLSDRFSAERPKGSFSTLEIQRTEQGDSAMYLCASSHRALAGWGGNEQFFGPGTRLTVL.

V and J are TRBV9 and TRBJ2-5; weak D call: TRBD2 (5 bases). The CDR3 consists of 15 residues. Germline CDR1 and CDR2: SGDLS and YYNGEE. Deletions cut 0 bases from V and 5 bases from J, with 14 bases between. This CDR3 reads CASSVAWRLAETQYF. CDR3 in DNA: TGTGCCAGCAGCGTAGCTTGGCGGCTAGCCGAGACCCAGTACTTC.

The chain is built from TRBV4-1 and TRBJ2-7, with D perhaps being TRBD1 or TRBD2 (5 bases each). The CDR3 is made up of 14 amino acids. CDR1 is MGHRA, CDR2 YSYEKL, per germline. Trimming cost V 2 bases and J 2 bases, with 10 bases left between them. CDR3 bases: TGCGCCAGCAGCCAATGGGACGGTACCTACGAGCAGTACTTC. Protein sequence: CASSQWDGTYEQYF.

V and J are TRBV5-1 and TRBJ1-1; D remains ambiguous. V gave up 4 bases and J gave up 5 bases, with 18 bases separating them. The CDR3 has 15 amino acids. Germline V gene lookup returns CDR1 SGHRS and CDR2 YFSETQ. The CDR3: CASSPDPFWETEAFF. CDR3 DNA sequence: TGCGCCAGCAGCCCCGATCCCTTTTGGGAGACTGAAGCTTTCTTT.